The following is a T cell receptor beta chain sequence with its context. V lost 0 bases to trimming and J lost 10 bases, with 14 bases between them. Germline V gene lookup returns CDR1 SGHRS and CDR2 YFSETQ. The CDR3 has 15 amino acids. This sample stems from a study of blood T cell repertoires in COVID-19. Study summary: Samples came from the United States, Italy and Spain, spanning acute and convalescent COVID-19.

TCRdb's copy holds only in-frame clones and misses some; the assay was immunoSEQ multiplex PCR. The data contain 81,000 or so clones, around 81% of them singletons. The chain joins TRBV5-1 to TRBJ1-6; D may be TRBD1 (5 bases). The receptor's source is a woman aged 70-85 years with active or convalescent COVID-19. Sequenced: peripheral blood. The CDR3 loop reads CASSLVTARYSPLHF. Written as DNA, the CDR3 is TGCGCCAGCAGCTTGGTGACAGCACGTTACTCACCCCTCCACTTT. Combining the CDR3 with reference TRBV5-1 and TRBJ1-6 gives the whole variable domain KAGVTQTPRYLIKTRGQQVTLSCSPISGHRSVSWYQQTPGQGLQFLFEYFSETQRNKGNFPGRFSGRQFSNSRSEMNVSTLELGDSALYLCASSLVTARYSPLHFGNGTRLTVT.